This TCR beta chain was sequenced for a study of T cell repertoires in cytomegalovirus infection. For the study at large: Signatures in public TCR beta sequences pointed to both CMV infection and matching HLA type. Whole-study findings and limits: HLA-C-restricted TCR beta clonotypes specific for CMV led the ex vivo response. Carriers of CMV and the relevant HLA type were discriminated by public TCR beta frequency.

J was trimmed by 8 bases and V by 6 bases; bases with no gene match: 7. This CDR3 is built from 12 residues. Germline values: CDR1 DFQATT, CDR2 SNEGSKA (reference sequence). TCRdb reprocessed the reads with MiXCR, giving one entry per CDR3 protein. In the table there are about 460,000 distinct CDR3 sequences, approximately 10% of which are singletons. This clonotype showed up just a few times. Its antigen is not identified. The rearrangement links TRBV20-1 to TRBJ1-2; 9 nucleotides agree with TRBD1. The sample was PBMCs. The receptor comes from a human donor in good health (CMV status not recorded). Some clones in this sample may be carry-over from other donors' samples. In nucleotides, the CDR3 is TGCAGTGCCGCCGGGACAGGGAGCGGCTACACCTTC. Encoded protein: CSAAGTGSGYTF.